Listed here are 17 T cell receptor beta chains from one sample, sequenced in a study of T cell repertoires in cytomegalovirus infection. Via MiXCR, TCRdb re-called the reads, giving one row per CDR3 protein. This table holds about 830,000 distinct CDR3 sequences, roughly 33% found once. Their recognized antigens are unknown. The sequenced sample was cultured CD8+ T cells from PBMCs, obtained from culture after CMV antigen stimulation. These receptors originate from a human donor in good health (CMV status not recorded). Some clones in this sample may be carry-over from other donors' samples.

In its sample, this clonotype was seen a few times. This chain connects TRBV6-2 or TRBV6-3 to TRBJ2-7, with 9 bases aligning to TRBD1. Looked up from germline, CDR1 is MNHEY and CDR2 is SVGEGT. The CDR3 has 15 residues. With 2 bases clipped from V and 4 bases from J, the junction kept 6 bases outside the gene matches. Written as DNA, the CDR3 is TGTGCCAGCAGTTACGAACAGGGGGCCCGATACGAGCAGTACGTC. As protein: CASSYEQGARYEQYV.

This clonotype was seen a few times. The chain recombines TRBV7-3 with TRBJ1-1; D is unresolved. V was pared by 3 bases and J by 3 bases, with 14 bases between. The germline gives CDR1 SGHTA, CDR2 FQGTGA. The CDR3 length is 15 residues. CDR3 coding DNA: TGTGCCAGCAGCTTTAGGGAAGGAGGTGACACTGAAGCTTTCTTT. Its translation: CASSFREGGDTEAFF.

A few counts support this clonotype. The chain recombines TRBV7-8 with TRBJ1-1; a possible D gene is TRBD1 (6 bases). From germline, CDR1 is SGHVS and CDR2 FQNEAQ. The CDR3 sequence is 16 residues long. Trimming took off 1 base at V and 0 bases at J, with 12 bases between the two ends. The CDR3 DNA sequence: TGTGCCAGCAGCTTAGACAGGGAGGGCATGAACACTGAAGCTTTCTTT. As protein: CASSLDREGMNTEAFF.

V is TRBV6-6 and J is TRBJ2-4; D is possibly TRBD2 (7 bases). Trimming shortened V by 8 bases and J by 7 bases, and 18 bases separated the two germline ends. CDR3 length: 14 amino acids. The V gene's germline CDR1 is MNHNY and CDR2 SVGAGI (reference sequence). This CDR3 is CASLPGGRVNIQYF. The CDR3 DNA reads TGTGCCAGCCTCCCCGGGGGGCGGGTGAACATTCAGTACTTC.

This clonotype was counted only a few times. The chain couples TRBV4-1 to TRBJ2-7, with a possible D match to TRBD1 (6 bases). The V and J ends lost 3 bases and 3 bases respectively, with 12 bases between them. The CDR3 is made up of 14 amino acids. Germline CDR1 reads MGHRA; CDR2 reads YSYEKL. CDR3 in DNA: TGCGCCAGCAGCCAGAATGGACAGAGCTACGAGCAGTACTTC. Translated, it gives CASSQNGQSYEQYF.

This chain links TRBV6-4 with TRBJ1-5; 12 nucleotides agree with TRBD1. V lost 4 bases to trimming and J lost 6 bases; unmatched junction nucleotides: 10. The CDR3 sequence is 17 residues long. Germline assignment: CDR1 MRHNA and CDR2 SNTAGT. The CDR3 DNA reads TGTGCCAGCAGTGGGAGGGGACAGGGGGCGCACGGTCAGCCCCAGCATTTT. Translating it yields CASSGRGQGAHGQPQHF.

The chain has TRBV6-5 and TRBJ1-2; 7 bases agree with TRBD1. The CDR3 runs 16 residues. The V segment lost 5 bases and the J segment 3 bases; nucleotides outside the gene matches: 12. Germline CDR1 reads MNHEY; CDR2 reads SVGAGI. CDR3 amino acids: CASSLQWDRLDYGYTF. The CDR3 DNA sequence: TGTGCCAGCAGTCTGCAATGGGACAGATTGGACTATGGCTACACCTTC.

In this sample, this clonotype turned up many times. The chain carries TRBV4-1 and TRBJ1-5; D is possibly TRBD1 (5 bases). V dropped 1 base and J dropped 9 bases, with 16 bases sitting between them. Germline CDR1 and CDR2: MGHRA and YSYEKL. The CDR3 has 15 residues. The CDR3 DNA reads as TGCGCCAGCAGCCAAGTGGAGGGGAATTATTGGCCCCAGCATTTT. This codes for CASSQVEGNYWPQHF.

This chain uses TRBV5-3 with TRBJ2-5; D is undetermined. TRBV5-3 belongs to the ORF category, with a function that is uncertain. This CDR3 region has 15 residues. V lost 8 bases and J 2 bases, leaving 19 bases between the germline ends. In DNA form, the CDR3 reads TGTGCCAGCAGCCCAAGGTCAGGCGATCAAGAGACCCAGTACTTC. Translating it yields CASSPRSGDQETQYF.

This clonotype has more than one count but fewer than ten. This rearrangement joins TRBV6-1 to TRBJ2-1, with D maybe TRBD1 (5 bases). V was pared by 10 bases and J by 8 bases, with 12 bases between. CDR3 length: 11 amino acids. Germline loops: CDR1 MNHNS, CDR2 SASEGT. The DNA of the CDR3 is TGTGCCATCCTAAAGGGGCATGAGCAGTTCTTC. This codes for CAILKGHEQFF.

This clonotype was observed a handful of times. The V call is TRBV7-9, the J call TRBJ1-5; D uncertain. V lost 1 base and J 3 bases, leaving 4 bases between the germline ends. The CDR3 extends over 13 amino acids. Germline assignment: CDR1 SEHNR and CDR2 FQNEAQ (reference sequence). In nucleotides, the CDR3 is TGTGCCAGCAGCTTAGAATTCAATCAGCCCCAGCATTTT. It codes for CASSLEFNQPQHF.

The V and J genes are TRBV9 and TRBJ2-7; D not certain. The CDR3 has 12 amino acids. V lost 1 base and J 6 bases, leaving 8 bases between the germline ends. Germline-derived CDR1 and CDR2 are SGDLS and YYNGEE. DNA for the CDR3: TGTGCCAGCAGCGTAAATAAGGGCGAGCAGTACTTC. Translation gives CASSVNKGEQYF.

This clonotype occurred a few times. This chain connects TRBV20-1 to TRBJ2-7; D is ambiguous. Germline V gives CDR1 DFQATT, CDR2 SNEGSKA (reference sequence). Trimming removed 6 bases at V and 1 base at J, with 13 bases between. The CDR3 loop spans 13 amino acids. The DNA for the CDR3 is TGCAGTGCCCAACACGGATTTTCCTACGAGCAGTACTTC. It encodes CSAQHGFSYEQYF.

The chain links TRBV6-5 to TRBJ2-7; the D gene is possibly TRBD1 (5 bases). Between the trimmed V and J ends, which lost 6 bases and 7 bases, there was a span of 19 bases. Germline CDR1 is MNHEY and CDR2 is SVGAGI. The CDR3 runs 14 residues. Here the CDR3 DNA reads TGTGCCAGCAGCCCGTATCAGGGCCATCGGGAGCAGTACTTC. As protein: CASSPYQGHREQYF.

This clonotype has more than one count but fewer than ten. This chain connects TRBV6-5 to TRBJ2-2; TRBD2 agrees at 11 bases. CDR1 and CDR2 from the germline V gene are MNHEY and SVGAGI. The CDR3 length is 13 residues. The ends lost 7 bases at V and 8 bases at J; junction bases unmatched: 3. In DNA, the CDR3 is TGTGCCAGCACTAGCGGGGGGTTAGGGGAGCTGTTTTTT. Protein: CASTSGGLGELFF.

The V call is TRBV4-3, the J call TRBJ1-4; D is unresolved. Germline V CDR1 and CDR2: LGHNA, YSLEER. V was trimmed by 1 base and J by 2 bases, leaving 11 bases between them. This CDR3 comprises 16 residues. Here the CDR3 DNA reads TGCGCCAGCAGCCAAGGGCTCCCGACGACTAATGAAAAACTGTTTTTT. It is translated as CASSQGLPTTNEKLFF.

This clonotype has at least ten counts. The chain carries TRBV6-5 and TRBJ2-1, with a tentative D call TRBD1 (5 bases). The germline CDR1 and CDR2 sequences are MNHEY and SVGAGI. The CDR3 sequence is 15 residues long. Trimming shortened V by 2 bases and J by 5 bases, and 13 bases separated the two germline ends. The CDR3 region is CASSYGQGDNNEQFF. The CDR3 DNA sequence: TGTGCCAGCAGTTACGGGCAGGGTGACAACAATGAGCAGTTCTTC.